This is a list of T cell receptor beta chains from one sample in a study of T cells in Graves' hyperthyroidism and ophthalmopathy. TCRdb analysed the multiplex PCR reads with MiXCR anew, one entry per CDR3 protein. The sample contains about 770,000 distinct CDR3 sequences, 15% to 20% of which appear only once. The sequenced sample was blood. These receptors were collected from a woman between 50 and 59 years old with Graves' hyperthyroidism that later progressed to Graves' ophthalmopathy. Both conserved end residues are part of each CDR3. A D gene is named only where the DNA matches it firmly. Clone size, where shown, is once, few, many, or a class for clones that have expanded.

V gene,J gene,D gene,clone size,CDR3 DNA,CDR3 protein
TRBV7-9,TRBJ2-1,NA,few,TGTGCCAGCAGCATGCTAGGAGGGGAGAGTAGAAAGCAGTTCTTC,CASSMLGGESRKQFF
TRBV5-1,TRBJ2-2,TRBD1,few,TGCGCCAGCAGCTTCGGAAGAGGGGGCGAGACCGGGGAGCTGTTTTTT,CASSFGRGGETGELFF
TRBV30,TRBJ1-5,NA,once,TGTGCCTGGAGTCTATACAGCAATCAGCCCCAGCATTTT,CAWSLYSNQPQHF
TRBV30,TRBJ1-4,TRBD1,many,TGTGCCTGGAGTGATACGACAGGGGCTGAAAAACTGTTTTTT,CAWSDTTGAEKLFF
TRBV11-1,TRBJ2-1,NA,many,TGTGCCAGCAGCTCGGAGCCCGGAGAGTACAATGAGCAGTTCTTC,CASSSEPGEYNEQFF
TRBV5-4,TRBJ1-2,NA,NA,TGTGCCAGCAGCTTGGCAGGGCCTTTCTATGGCTACACCTTC,CASSLAGPFYGYTF
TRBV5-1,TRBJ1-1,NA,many,TGCGCCAGCACCCGAGGTCCCGGGACCGGGCGAACTGAAGCTTTCTTT,CASTRGPGTGRTEAFF
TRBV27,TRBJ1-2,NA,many,TGTGCCAGCAGCCGTACCGGGGGGAACTATGGCTACACCTTC,CASSRTGGNYGYTF
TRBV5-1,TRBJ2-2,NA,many,TGCGCCAGCAGTAAAGGAGGGGCCAGACAGGGCACGAACACCGGGGAGCTGTTTTTT,CASSKGGARQGTNTGELFF
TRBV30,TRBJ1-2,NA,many,TGTGCCTGGAGTAAGGGGGACTATGGCTACACCTTC,CAWSKGDYGYTF
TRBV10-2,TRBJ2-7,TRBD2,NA,TGCGCCAGCAGTGAGCTAGCGGTTGGGGACGAGCAGTACTTC,CASSELAVGDEQYF
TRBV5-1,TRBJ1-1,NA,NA,TGCGCCAGCAGCTTGGAGGGCTCTGAAGCTTTCTTT,CASSLEGSEAFF
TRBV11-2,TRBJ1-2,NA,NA,TGTGCCAGCAGCTCCCCCGGGGCCCACAGAGCTAACTATGGCTACACCTTC,CASSSPGAHRANYGYTF
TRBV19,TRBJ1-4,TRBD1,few,TGTGCCAGTCAGGACAGGGGGCAGGAAAAACTGTTTTTT,CASQDRGQEKLFF
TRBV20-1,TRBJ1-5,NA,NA,TGCAGTGCTAGAGGGTATTCGGTTCAGCCCCAGCATTTT,CSARGYSVQPQHF
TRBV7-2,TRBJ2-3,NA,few,TGTGCCAGCAGCCCGTTGAGGATAGCAGATACGCAGTATTTT,CASSPLRIADTQYF
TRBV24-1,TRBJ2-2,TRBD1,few,TGTGCCACCAGTGAGCGGACAGGTCCAGGGACCGGGGAGCTGTTTTTT,CATSERTGPGTGELFF
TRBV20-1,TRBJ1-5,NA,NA,TGCAGTGCTAGAGATCCGGACGGACATAGCAATCAGCCCCAGCATTTT,CSARDPDGHSNQPQHF
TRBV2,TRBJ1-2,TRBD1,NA,TGTGCCAGCAGTGAAGGCTACAGGGGATCGAATGGCTACACCTTC,CASSEGYRGSNGYTF
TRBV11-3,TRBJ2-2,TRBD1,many,TGTGCCAGCAGCTCTCGGGACAGGGATCGAAGCACCGGGGAGCTGTTTTTT,CASSSRDRDRSTGELFF
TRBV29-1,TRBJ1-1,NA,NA,TGCAGCGTCCAGACAGAGAACACTGAAGCTTTCTTT,CSVQTENTEAFF
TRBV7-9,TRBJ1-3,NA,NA,TGTGCCAGCAGCAACAAAAATGGAAACACCATATATTTT,CASSNKNGNTIYF
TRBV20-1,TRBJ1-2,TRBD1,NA,TGCAGTGCTAGAACCCGTCGACAGGGGATCTATGGCTACACCTTC,CSARTRRQGIYGYTF
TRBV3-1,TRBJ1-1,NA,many,TGTGCCAGCAGCCGTGTAGGGGTCATGAACACTGAAGCTTTCTTT,CASSRVGVMNTEAFF
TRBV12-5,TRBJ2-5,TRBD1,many,TGTGCTAGTGGTTTAGGGACAGGGGCGGTGAAAGAGACCCAGTACTTC,CASGLGTGAVKETQYF
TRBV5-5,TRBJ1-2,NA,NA,TGTGCCAGCAGCTTGGACCGGGGGTATGGGGATGGCTACACCTTC,CASSLDRGYGDGYTF
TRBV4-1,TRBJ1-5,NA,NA,TGCGCCAGCAGCCTAATAGAGATTGAGGATCAGCCCCAGCATTTT,CASSLIEIEDQPQHF
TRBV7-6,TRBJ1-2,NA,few,TGTGCCAGCAGCACCGGGACTCCTAACTATGGCTACACCTTC,CASSTGTPNYGYTF
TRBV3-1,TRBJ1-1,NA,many,TGTGCCAGCAGCCAAGCCTCGACAGGGAACACTGAAGCTTTCTTT,CASSQASTGNTEAFF
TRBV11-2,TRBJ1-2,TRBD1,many,TGTGCCAGCAGCTTAGATCTTACAGGGGACCCCTATGGCTACACCTTC,CASSLDLTGDPYGYTF
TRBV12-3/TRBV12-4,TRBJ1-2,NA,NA,TGTGCCAGCACCCTAGGTGGGGGGGCGTTGGCTCACTATGGCTACACCTTC,CASTLGGGALAHYGYTF
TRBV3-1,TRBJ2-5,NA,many,TGTGCCAGCAGCCGGCCCCAAGAGACCCAGTACTTC,CASSRPQETQYF
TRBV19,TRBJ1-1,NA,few,TGTGCCAGTAGTGTCGTGAACACTGAAGCTTTCTTT,CASSVVNTEAFF
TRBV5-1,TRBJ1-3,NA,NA,TGCGCCAGCAGCTTGGTAGCAGGGTCTGATGGAAACACCATATATTTT,CASSLVAGSDGNTIYF
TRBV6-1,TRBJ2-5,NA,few,TGTGCCAGCACCCTACCAGGGGGCGGGGGCGTCCAAGAGACCCAGTACTTC,CASTLPGGGGVQETQYF
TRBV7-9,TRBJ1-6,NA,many,TGTGCCAGCAGCTTAGTTACCGGCCTATCTAATTCACCCCTCCACTTT,CASSLVTGLSNSPLHF
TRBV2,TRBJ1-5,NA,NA,TGTGCCAGCACCCCGGGGACTAATCAGCCCCAGCATTTT,CASTPGTNQPQHF
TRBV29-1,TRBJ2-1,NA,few,TGCAGCGTTGAAGAGGGCAATGAGCAGTTCTTC,CSVEEGNEQFF
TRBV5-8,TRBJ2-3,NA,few,TGTGCCAGCAGCTTGGAGGGGGAGTCTAGCACAGATACGCAGTATTTT,CASSLEGESSTDTQYF
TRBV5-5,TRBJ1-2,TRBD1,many,TGTGCCAGCAGTTCCCCGACAGGGAACTATGGCTACACCTTC,CASSSPTGNYGYTF
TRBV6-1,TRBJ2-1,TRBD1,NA,TGTGCCAGCAGCAGGGGGCCCAACAATGAGCAGTTCTTC,CASSRGPNNEQFF
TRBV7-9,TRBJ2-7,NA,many,TGTGCCAGCAGCTTAGGACTGCGGGCCTACGAGCAGTACTTC,CASSLGLRAYEQYF
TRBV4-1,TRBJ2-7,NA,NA,TGCGCCAGCAGCCAAGATTGGGGGGAAAAGGCCTACGAGCAGTACTTC,CASSQDWGEKAYEQYF
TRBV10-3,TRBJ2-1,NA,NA,TGTGCCATCAGTGAGCCCGGGACGCAAAATGAGCAGTTCTTC,CAISEPGTQNEQFF
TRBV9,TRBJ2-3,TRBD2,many,TGTGCCAGCAGCGCACTAGCGGGGGCCCCCACAGATACGCAGTATTTT,CASSALAGAPTDTQYF
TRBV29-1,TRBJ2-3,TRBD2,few,TGCAGCGTTAGTGGCATAGCGGGGGTTAGCACAGATACGCAGTATTTT,CSVSGIAGVSTDTQYF
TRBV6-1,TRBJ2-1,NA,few,TGTGCCAGCAGTGGCTCCTGGATCTCCAATGAGCAGTTCTTC,CASSGSWISNEQFF
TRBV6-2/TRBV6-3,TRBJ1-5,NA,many,TGTGCCAGCAGTTACTCGAGTCGGGGGCGGGTAAGGGGCAATCAGCCCCAGCATTTT,CASSYSSRGRVRGNQPQHF
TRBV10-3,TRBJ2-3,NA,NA,TGTGCCATCAGTGATGTGATTAGCACAGATACGCAGTATTTT,CAISDVISTDTQYF
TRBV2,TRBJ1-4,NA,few,TGTGCCAGCAGCTGGTCGGGGGGGTTAGAAAAACTGTTTTTT,CASSWSGGLEKLFF
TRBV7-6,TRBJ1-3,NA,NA,TGTGCCAGCAGCCCAGAGCCGCCCCAGCTCTCTGGAAACACCATATATTTT,CASSPEPPQLSGNTIYF
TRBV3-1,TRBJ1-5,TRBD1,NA,TGTGCCAGCAGGACTACCGGGACAGGCAAACTTTATAGCAATCAGCCCCAGCATTTT,CASRTTGTGKLYSNQPQHF
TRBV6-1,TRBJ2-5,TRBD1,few,TGTGCCAGCAGTGAAATTCTCACAGGGGGGAGAGAGACCCAGTACTTC,CASSEILTGGRETQYF
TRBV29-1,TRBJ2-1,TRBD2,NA,TGCAGCGTTGATACGGGCGGGGGGTACAATGAGCAGTTCTTC,CSVDTGGGYNEQFF
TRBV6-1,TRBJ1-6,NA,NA,TGTGCCAGCTGTCAAAACTCGGGGGCTTCCTATAATTCACCCCTCCACTTT,CASCQNSGASYNSPLHF
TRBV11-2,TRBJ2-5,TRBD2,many,TGTGCCAGCAGCTTAGGAGTCAGCGGCGGGGGGGCGACGGAGACCCAGTACTTC,CASSLGVSGGGATETQYF
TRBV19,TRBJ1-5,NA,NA,TGTGCCAGTAGCCACCAAACAGGCCCCAATCAGCCCCAGCATTTT,CASSHQTGPNQPQHF